This is a list of T cell receptor beta chains from one sample in a study of T-cell reconstitution after alpha-beta-depleted transplantation in children. TCRdb re-derived calls from the PCR reads in MiXCR, one entry per CDR3 protein. This table has 200,000 or so distinct CDR3 sequences, 6.3% appearing once. The sequencing used PBMCs, collected before TCRalphabeta/CD19-depleted stem cell transplant. Every receptor here comes from a girl under three years old with combined immunodeficiency, due to receive a stem cell transplant. Each CDR3 is given with its conserved first and last residue. D genes are given only for firm matches. Only part of the rows carry a size: once, few, many, or a class if the clone is expanded.

clone size: many; J gene: TRBJ1-2; V gene: TRBV29-1; D gene: NA; CDR3 DNA: TGCAGCGTTGTATCGAACTATGGCTACACCTTC; CDR3 protein: CSVVSNYGYTF
clone size: NA; J gene: TRBJ2-1; V gene: TRBV3-1; D gene: TRBD2; CDR3 DNA: TGTGCCTGCTGTGGGACTAGCGGGAGTTCTTTCGCCTACAATGAGCAGTTCTTC; CDR3 protein: CACCGTSGSSFAYNEQFF
clone size: many; J gene: TRBJ2-2; V gene: TRBV7-2; D gene: NA; CDR3 DNA: TGTGCCAGCAGCTTAGTCGGGGGAGAGACCGGGGAGCTGTTTTTT; CDR3 protein: CASSLVGGETGELFF
clone size: few; J gene: TRBJ2-7; V gene: TRBV7-2; D gene: TRBD1; CDR3 DNA: TGTGCCAGCAGCTTAGCGACCGGGACAGGCTCCTACGAGCAGTACTTC; CDR3 protein: CASSLATGTGSYEQYF
clone size: NA; J gene: TRBJ2-3; V gene: TRBV11-3; D gene: NA; CDR3 DNA: TGTGCCAGCAGCTTAGAGATAGCGACAGATACGCAGTATTTT; CDR3 protein: CASSLEIATDTQYF
clone size: few; J gene: TRBJ2-3; V gene: TRBV7-1; D gene: TRBD2; CDR3 DNA: TGTGCCAGCAGCTCCCTAAGTAGCGGGATCACAGATACGCAGTATTTT; CDR3 protein: CASSSLSSGITDTQYF
clone size: many; J gene: TRBJ2-7; V gene: TRBV7-2; D gene: NA; CDR3 DNA: TGTGCCAGCAGCTTATTCTACGAGCAGTACTTC; CDR3 protein: CASSLFYEQYF
clone size: few; J gene: TRBJ1-6; V gene: TRBV27; D gene: NA; CDR3 DNA: TGTGCCAGCAGGGTCCCGGGCCATTCACCCCTCCACTTT; CDR3 protein: CASRVPGHSPLHF
clone size: few; J gene: TRBJ2-7; V gene: TRBV7-2; D gene: TRBD2; CDR3 DNA: TGTGCCAGCAGCTTACCCATAGCGGGAGGCCTAGCCTACGAGCAGTACTTC; CDR3 protein: CASSLPIAGGLAYEQYF
clone size: many; J gene: TRBJ1-1; V gene: TRBV7-3; D gene: NA; CDR3 DNA: TGTGCCAGCAGCCTAGCGGGGGGCCCGAACACTGAAGCTTTCTTT; CDR3 protein: CASSLAGGPNTEAFF
clone size: many; J gene: TRBJ2-3; V gene: TRBV7-8; D gene: TRBD2; CDR3 DNA: TGTGCCAGCAGCTTAGTAACTAGCGGGTTCACAGATACGCAGTATTTT; CDR3 protein: CASSLVTSGFTDTQYF
clone size: few; J gene: TRBJ2-7; V gene: TRBV9; D gene: TRBD2; CDR3 DNA: TGTGCCAGCAGCGCATCGCTAGCGGGAGAGCAGTACTTC; CDR3 protein: CASSASLAGEQYF
clone size: many; J gene: TRBJ1-2; V gene: TRBV1; D gene: NA; CDR3 DNA: TGCACCAGCAGCCAAGGACACTATGGCTACACCTTC; CDR3 protein: CTSSQGHYGYTF
clone size: many; J gene: TRBJ2-3; V gene: TRBV7-7; D gene: NA; CDR3 DNA: TGTGCCAGCAGCCCAGGGAGTCTAACAGATACGCAGTATTTT; CDR3 protein: CASSPGSLTDTQYF
clone size: many; J gene: TRBJ2-1; V gene: TRBV28; D gene: TRBD2; CDR3 DNA: TGTGCCAGCAGTTTGGGACTAGGTGTCTACAATGAGCAGTTCTTC; CDR3 protein: CASSLGLGVYNEQFF
clone size: many; J gene: TRBJ1-6; V gene: TRBV4-1; D gene: NA; CDR3 DNA: TGCGCCAGCAGCCAAGTTTTTCGCGGGGATAATTCACCCCTCCACTTT; CDR3 protein: CASSQVFRGDNSPLHF
clone size: many; J gene: TRBJ2-3; V gene: TRBV28; D gene: TRBD2; CDR3 DNA: TGTGCCAGCAGTTTATGGGTAGCGGGAGGAGATACGCAGTATTTT; CDR3 protein: CASSLWVAGGDTQYF
clone size: many; J gene: TRBJ2-7; V gene: TRBV29-1; D gene: NA; CDR3 DNA: TGCAGCGTGAAAAGGGGGGGCAGCTACGAGCAGTACTTC; CDR3 protein: CSVKRGGSYEQYF
clone size: many; J gene: TRBJ2-2; V gene: TRBV13; D gene: TRBD2; CDR3 DNA: TGTGCCAGCAGCTTCCTAGCGGGGTACACCGGGGAGCTGTTTTTT; CDR3 protein: CASSFLAGYTGELFF
clone size: many; J gene: TRBJ2-2; V gene: TRBV28; D gene: NA; CDR3 DNA: TGTGCCAGCAGTTTATGGGAATCCATAGGTTTTCCCAACACCGGGGAGCTGTTTTTT; CDR3 protein: CASSLWESIGFPNTGELFF
clone size: NA; J gene: TRBJ2-4; V gene: TRBV14; D gene: NA; CDR3 DNA: TGTGCCAGCAGCCAAGGAGGTCTAGGACTAGCCAAAAACATTCAGTACTTC; CDR3 protein: CASSQGGLGLAKNIQYF
clone size: many; J gene: TRBJ1-5; V gene: TRBV12-3/TRBV12-4; D gene: NA; CDR3 DNA: TGTGCCAGCAGTTTATCTGTGAATCAGCCCCAGCATTTT; CDR3 protein: CASSLSVNQPQHF
clone size: many; J gene: TRBJ2-1; V gene: TRBV9; D gene: NA; CDR3 DNA: TGTGCCAGCAGCGTATGGGGGTCCTCCTACAATGAGCAGTTCTTC; CDR3 protein: CASSVWGSSYNEQFF
clone size: many; J gene: TRBJ1-3; V gene: TRBV6-5; D gene: TRBD1; CDR3 DNA: TGTGCCAGCAGTTACTCGAATCGAGGGGGCTTTGGAAACACCATATATTTT; CDR3 protein: CASSYSNRGGFGNTIYF
clone size: NA; J gene: TRBJ1-2; V gene: TRBV29-1; D gene: NA; CDR3 DNA: TGCAGCGTCGTACCGGGACTCAGGGGCTACACCTTC; CDR3 protein: CSVVPGLRGYTF
clone size: many; J gene: TRBJ2-7; V gene: TRBV9; D gene: TRBD1; CDR3 DNA: TGTGCCAGCAGCGTTGGGACAGGGGACGAGCAGTACTTC; CDR3 protein: CASSVGTGDEQYF
clone size: NA; J gene: TRBJ2-2; V gene: TRBV2; D gene: NA; CDR3 DNA: TGTGCCAGCAAGCTTCTTGGGGAGCTGTTTTTT; CDR3 protein: CASKLLGELFF
clone size: NA; J gene: TRBJ2-1; V gene: TRBV20-1; D gene: NA; CDR3 DNA: TGCAGTACCCCGGACCCGTACAATGAGCAGTTCTTC; CDR3 protein: CSTPDPYNEQFF
clone size: many; J gene: TRBJ2-2; V gene: TRBV4-1; D gene: NA; CDR3 DNA: TGCGCCAGCAGCCAAGAGGTCTACACGAACACCGGGGAGCTGTTTTTT; CDR3 protein: CASSQEVYTNTGELFF
clone size: many; J gene: TRBJ2-1; V gene: TRBV20-1; D gene: TRBD2; CDR3 DNA: TGCAGTGCTAGAGATCAGGCAGCGGGAGTCTGGAATGAGCAGTTCTTC; CDR3 protein: CSARDQAAGVWNEQFF
clone size: many; J gene: TRBJ2-1; V gene: TRBV3-1; D gene: TRBD2; CDR3 DNA: TGTGCCAGCAGCCAAGTCCTGGCGGGAGGGCCGGGCAATGAGCAGTTCTTC; CDR3 protein: CASSQVLAGGPGNEQFF
clone size: many; J gene: TRBJ2-1; V gene: TRBV20-1; D gene: TRBD2; CDR3 DNA: TGCAGTGCTAGAGGTGCTTTTCCTACTAGCGGGGGGGCCTACAATGAGCAGTTCTTC; CDR3 protein: CSARGAFPTSGGAYNEQFF
clone size: many; J gene: TRBJ2-6; V gene: TRBV27; D gene: NA; CDR3 DNA: TGTGCCAGCAGTTTACTAGCGAGGTCTGGCTTCTTTGGGGCCAACGTCCTGACTTTC; CDR3 protein: CASSLLARSGFFGANVLTF
clone size: many; J gene: TRBJ1-1; V gene: TRBV29-1; D gene: TRBD1; CDR3 DNA: TGCAGCGTTGTGGGACAGGGCTACACTGAAGCTTTCTTT; CDR3 protein: CSVVGQGYTEAFF
clone size: many; J gene: TRBJ1-3; V gene: TRBV12-3/TRBV12-4; D gene: NA; CDR3 DNA: TGTGCCAGCAGTATCTACTCTGGAAACACCATATATTTT; CDR3 protein: CASSIYSGNTIYF
clone size: many; J gene: TRBJ2-1; V gene: TRBV2; D gene: TRBD2; CDR3 DNA: TGTGCCAGCACCAATCATCGACTAGCGGGCAATGAGCAGTTCTTC; CDR3 protein: CASTNHRLAGNEQFF